Detailed here is one TCR beta chain. This record comes from a study of blood T cell repertoires in COVID-19. Across the study: From the United States, Italy and Spain came samples of acute and convalescent COVID-19. PBMCs, B-cell-depleted T cells, or T cells were the source of the cDNA or gDNA that made up the material.

In the original processing: Amplifying reference gene primers gave estimates of nucleated cell counts. Assay used: immunoSEQ multiplex PCR; TCRdb lists only in-frame clones, some missing. V and J calls and clone size are as listed in that table; D and trimming were resolved from the DNA. The sample contains about 130,000 clones, more than 70% of which appear only once. Per germline, CDR1 SGDLS and CDR2 YYNGEE. V lost 3 bases and J lost 4, with 14 bases in between. CDR3 length: 15 residues. This receptor was obtained from a woman aged 80 or over with acute or convalescent COVID-19. The chain links TRBV9 to TRBJ2-1; possibly TRBD2 for D (5 bases). Sequencing was done on a sample of peripheral blood. CDR3 protein: CASSAAGGEYNEQFF. In nucleotides, the CDR3 is TGTGCCAGCAGCGCCGCGGGTGGGGAGTACAATGAGCAGTTCTTC.